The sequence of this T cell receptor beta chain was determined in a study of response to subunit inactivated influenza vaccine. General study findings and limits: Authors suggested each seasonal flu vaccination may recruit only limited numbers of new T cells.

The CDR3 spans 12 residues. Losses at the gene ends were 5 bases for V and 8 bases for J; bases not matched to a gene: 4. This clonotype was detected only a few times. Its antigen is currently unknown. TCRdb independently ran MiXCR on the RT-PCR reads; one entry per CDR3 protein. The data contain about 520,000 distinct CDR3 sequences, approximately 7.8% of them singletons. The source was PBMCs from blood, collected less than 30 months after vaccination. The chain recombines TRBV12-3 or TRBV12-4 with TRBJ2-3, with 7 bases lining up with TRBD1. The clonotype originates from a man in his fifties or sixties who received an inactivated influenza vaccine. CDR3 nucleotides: TGTGCCAGCAGTCGATCAGGGGGTACGCAGTATTTT. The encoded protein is CASSRSGGTQYF.